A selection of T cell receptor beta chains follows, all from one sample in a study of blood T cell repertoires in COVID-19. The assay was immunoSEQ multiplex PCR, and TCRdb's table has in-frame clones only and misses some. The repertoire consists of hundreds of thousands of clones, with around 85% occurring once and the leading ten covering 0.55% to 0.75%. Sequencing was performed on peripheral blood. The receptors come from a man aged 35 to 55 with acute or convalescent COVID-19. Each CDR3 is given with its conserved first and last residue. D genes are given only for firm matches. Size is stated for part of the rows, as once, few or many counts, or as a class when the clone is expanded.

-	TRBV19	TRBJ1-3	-	CASRSPGAFGNTIYF	TGTGCCAGTAGGAGTCCAGGGGCATTTGGAAACACCATATATTTT
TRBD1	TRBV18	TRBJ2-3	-	CASSPPGQGEDTQYF	TGTGCCAGCTCTCCACCGGGACAGGGGGAAGATACGCAGTATTTT
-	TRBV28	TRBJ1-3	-	CASSSGGSGNTIYF	TGTGCCAGCAGTTCCGGGGGGTCTGGAAACACCATATATTTT
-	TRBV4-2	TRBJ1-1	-	CASSKMNTEAFF	TGTGCCAGTTCTAAGATGAACACTGAAGCTTTCTTT
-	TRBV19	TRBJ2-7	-	CASSTTGTLPTYEQYF	TGTGCCAGTAGTACGACCGGGACACTACCTACCTACGAGCAGTACTTC
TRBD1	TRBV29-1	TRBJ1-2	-	CSVGGTGAGYTF	TGCAGCGTTGGAGGGACAGGGGCTGGCTACACCTTC
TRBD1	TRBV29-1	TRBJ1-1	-	CSVPNPTGGTEAFF	TGCAGCGTTCCTAACCCGACAGGGGGAACTGAAGCTTTCTTT
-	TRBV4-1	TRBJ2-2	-	CASSGPGTNTGELFF	TGCGCCAGCAGCGGCCCCGGGACTAACACCGGGGAGCTGTTTTTT
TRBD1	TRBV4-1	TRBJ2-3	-	CASRPPGTEADTQYF	TGCGCCAGCCGACCCCCGGGGACAGAAGCAGATACGCAGTATTTT
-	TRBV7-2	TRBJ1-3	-	CASRQFSGNTIYF	TGTGCCAGCAGACAGTTCTCTGGAAACACCATATATTTT
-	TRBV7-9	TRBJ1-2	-	CASSLSAAVNYGYTF	TGTGCCAGCAGCTTATCCGCTGCGGTAAACTATGGCTACACCTTC
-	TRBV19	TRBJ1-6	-	CASTTTAGTTLHF	TGTGCCAGTACCACTACCGCGGGTACTACCCTCCACTTT
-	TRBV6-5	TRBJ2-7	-	CASRGQSYEQYF	TGTGCCAGCAGGGGGCAATCCTACGAGCAGTACTTC
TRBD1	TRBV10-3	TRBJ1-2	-	CAISPDRAGGYTF	TGTGCCATCAGTCCGGACAGGGCTGGCGGCTACACCTTC
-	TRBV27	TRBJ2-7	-	CASSFVGIQGDYEQYF	TGTGCCAGCAGTTTTGTTGGGATACAGGGTGACTACGAGCAGTACTTC
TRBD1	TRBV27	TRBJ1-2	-	CASSSPRDRSYGYTF	TGTGCCAGCAGTTCTCCCCGGGACAGGTCGTATGGCTACACCTTC
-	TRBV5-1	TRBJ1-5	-	CASSQDSVNQPQHF	TGCGCCAGCAGCCAGGACAGCGTCAATCAGCCCCAGCATTTT
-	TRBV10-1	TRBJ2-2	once	CASSDGGPYGELFF	TGCGCCAGCAGTGACGGGGGTCCATACGGGGAGCTGTTTTTT
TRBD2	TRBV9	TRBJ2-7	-	CASSGTGLAGEQYF	TGTGCCAGCAGCGGGACGGGACTAGCGGGAGAGCAGTACTTC
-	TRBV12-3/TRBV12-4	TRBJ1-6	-	CASTLGDSPLHF	TGTGCCAGCACGCTCGGGGATTCACCCCTCCACTTT
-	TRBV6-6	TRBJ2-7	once	CASSYSDYNYEQYF	TGTGCCAGCAGTTACTCGGACTACAACTACGAGCAGTACTTC
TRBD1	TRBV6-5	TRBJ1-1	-	CASSYSNTGGTEAFF	TGTGCCAGCAGTTACTCTAATACAGGGGGCACTGAAGCTTTCTTT
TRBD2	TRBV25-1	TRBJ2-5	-	CASSDFGTSGETQYF	TGTGCCAGCAGTGATTTCGGGACTAGCGGGGAGACCCAGTACTTC
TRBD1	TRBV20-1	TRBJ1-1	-	CSASLGDRKNTEAFF	TGCAGTGCTAGTCTCGGGGACAGAAAGAACACTGAAGCTTTCTTT
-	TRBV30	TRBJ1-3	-	CAWSGWGASGNTIYF	TGTGCCTGGAGCGGGTGGGGCGCTTCTGGAAACACCATATATTTT
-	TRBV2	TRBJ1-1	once	CASSRDRWDEAFF	TGTGCCAGCAGCCGTGACAGGTGGGATGAAGCTTTCTTT
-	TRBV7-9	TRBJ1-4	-	CASSSGREKLFF	TGTGCCAGCAGCTCGGGGAGAGAAAAACTGTTTTTT
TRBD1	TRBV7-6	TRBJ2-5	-	CASSSGQGVVGTQYF	TGTGCCAGCAGCTCCGGGCAGGGGGTCGTGGGGACCCAGTACTTC
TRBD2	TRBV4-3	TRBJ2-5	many	CASSQEPSGISETQYF	TGCGCCAGCAGCCAAGAACCTAGCGGGATATCAGAGACCCAGTACTTC
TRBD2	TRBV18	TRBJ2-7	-	CASSPRGGMGAYEQYF	TGTGCCAGCTCACCCCGGGGAGGGATGGGGGCCTACGAGCAGTACTTC